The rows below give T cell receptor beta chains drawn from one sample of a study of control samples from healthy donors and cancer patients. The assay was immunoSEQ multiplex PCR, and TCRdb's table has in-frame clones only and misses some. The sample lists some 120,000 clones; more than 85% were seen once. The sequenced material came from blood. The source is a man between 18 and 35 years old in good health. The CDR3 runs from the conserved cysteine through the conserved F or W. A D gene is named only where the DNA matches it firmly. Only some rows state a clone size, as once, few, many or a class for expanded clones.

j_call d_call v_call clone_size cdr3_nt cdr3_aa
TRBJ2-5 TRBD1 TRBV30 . TGTGCCTGGGACCGGGACAGGGGGCGCCCAGAGACCCAGTACTTC CAWDRDRGRPETQYF
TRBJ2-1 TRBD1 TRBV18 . TGTGCCAGCTCACCACTGGGGACAGGGGAATACAATGAGCAGTTCTTC CASSPLGTGEYNEQFF
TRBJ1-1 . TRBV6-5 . TGTGCCAGCAGTTACTCAGGGGCGGTCAGCACTGAAGCTTTCTTT CASSYSGAVSTEAFF
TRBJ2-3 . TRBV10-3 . TGTGCCATCAGTGAACAGGGCGGTCTTAGCACAGATACGCAGTATTTT CAISEQGGLSTDTQYF
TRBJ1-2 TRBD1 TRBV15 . TGTGCCACCAGTCTAGGGCGGCAGGGGGAATATGGCTACACCTTC CATSLGRQGEYGYTF
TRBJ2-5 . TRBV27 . TGTGCCAGCAGTTTATCCAGGGGCCCAAGGGAGACCCAGTACTTC CASSLSRGPRETQYF
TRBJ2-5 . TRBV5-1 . TGCGCCAGCAGCACGGGACTGGCGGGTGTGTACCAAGAGACCCAGTACTTC CASSTGLAGVYQETQYF
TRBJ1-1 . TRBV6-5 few TGTGCAACCCCGGGCCAAAATTGGGACACTGAAGCTTTCTTT CATPGQNWDTEAFF
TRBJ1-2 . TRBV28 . TGTGCCAGCCAATCGAACTATGGCTACACCTTC CASQSNYGYTF
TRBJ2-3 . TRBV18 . TGTGCCAGCTCACCACTAACACTAGGGGGCACAGATACGCAGTATTTT CASSPLTLGGTDTQYF
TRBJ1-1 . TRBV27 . TGTGCCAGCAGTTTCCAAGGGAAGCCGGGGTACACTGAAGCTTTCTTT CASSFQGKPGYTEAFF
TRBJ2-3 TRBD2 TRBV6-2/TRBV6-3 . TGTGCCAGCAGCCGAAACCCTCTAGCGGGAGGTGGAAGGACGCAGTATTTT CASSRNPLAGGGRTQYF
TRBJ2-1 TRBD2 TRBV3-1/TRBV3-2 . TGTGCCAGCAGCCATAGCGGGAGTGGTTACAATGAGCAGTTCTTC CASSHSGSGYNEQFF
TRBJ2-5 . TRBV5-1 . TGCGCCAGCAGCATGGCGGGGAGGCAAACGGAGACCCAGTACTTC CASSMAGRQTETQYF
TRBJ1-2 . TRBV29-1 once TGCAGCGTTGAGATCCACGAGGCTCTTGGCTATGGCTACACCTTC CSVEIHEALGYGYTF
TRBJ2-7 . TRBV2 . TGTGCCAGCAGTGAACACCCTTACGAGCAGTACTTC CASSEHPYEQYF
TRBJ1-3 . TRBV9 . TGTGCCAGCAGCGTAAGGGGGGGATACACCATATATTTT CASSVRGGYTIYF
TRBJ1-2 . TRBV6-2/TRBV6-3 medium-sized TGTGCCAGCAGTTACCAGGGGCTACAATATGGCTACACCTTC CASSYQGLQYGYTF
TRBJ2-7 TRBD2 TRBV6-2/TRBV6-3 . TGTGCCAGCAGTACGTACCCCGCCGGGGGGAAACACGAGCAGTACTTC CASSTYPAGGKHEQYF
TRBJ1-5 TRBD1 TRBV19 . TGTGCCAGTACCTCCCAGACAGGGGGCAATCAGCCCCAGCATTTT CASTSQTGGNQPQHF